Following are 15 T cell receptor beta chains from one sample sequenced in a study of blood T cell repertoires in COVID-19. Produced via immunoSEQ multiplex PCR; TCRdb's table is partial and in-frame only. The table records 35,000 to 50,000 clones, roughly 70% of them present only once. The source material was peripheral blood. The receptors originated from a man older than 75 with acute or convalescent COVID-19.

This clone occurred a few times. The chain combines TRBV6-2 or TRBV6-3 with TRBJ2-7; perhaps TRBD2 as D (6 bases). Per the germline V gene, CDR1 is MNHEY and CDR2 is SVGEGT. With 5 bases removed from V and 2 bases from J, the gap between germline ends came to 13 bases. CDR3 length: 14 residues. The CDR3 protein is CASSQTWGAYEQYF. The DNA for the CDR3 is TGTGCCAGCAGTCAGACTTGGGGGGCCTACGAGCAGTACTTC.

The table lists this clone with a count of one. The chain uses TRBV6-5 and TRBJ2-1; D perhaps matches TRBD1 (5 bases). The CDR3 loop spans 14 amino acids. With 8 bases removed from V and 4 bases from J, the gap between germline ends came to 15 bases. From germline, CDR1 is MNHEY and CDR2 SVGAGI. This CDR3 reads CASRQRGWYNEQFF. CDR3 sequence (DNA): TGTGCCAGCCGACAAAGGGGCTGGTACAATGAGCAGTTCTTC.

The chain is built from TRBV10-1 and TRBJ2-2; 7 bases match TRBD2. Germline V lookup: CDR1 WNHNN, CDR2 SYGVQD (reference sequence). The length of the CDR3 is 15 residues. The J segment lost 0 bases and the V segment lost 5 bases, leaving 3 bases of the junction unmatched. CDR3 sequence reads: CASSPAGTNTGELFF. CDR3 nucleotides: TGCGCCAGCAGTCCAGCGGGAACGAACACCGGGGAGCTGTTTTTT.

Only a few counts were recorded for this clone. The junction differs from germline at one of its ends, possibly a read error. This sequence joins TRBV5-1 and TRBJ1-1, with TRBD1 matching over 9 bases. CDR1 is SGHRS and CDR2 is YFSETQ in the germline V gene. This CDR3 contains 14 residues. DNA for the CDR3: TGCGCCAGCAGCCCAGGGACAGGGAACGCTGAAGCTTTCTTT. Its translation is CASSPGTGNAEAFF.

This sequence joins TRBV20-1 and TRBJ2-5, with no clear D. Germline assignment: CDR1 DFQATT and CDR2 SNEGSKA (reference sequence). V was shortened by 7 bases and J by 10 bases, with 16 bases between the two germline ends. This CDR3 is built from 11 residues. The CDR3 DNA follows: TGCAGTGGCTCCCTCCCGGGTGGCCAGTACTTC. Its protein product is CSGSLPGGQYF.

This clone appeared many times. The chain combines TRBV3-1 (or the pseudogene TRBV3-2) with TRBJ1-5; D not certain. Germline V CDR1 and CDR2: LGHDT, YNNKEL (reference sequence). With 4 bases removed from V and 1 base from J, the gap between germline ends came to 5 bases. There are 13 residues in the CDR3. CDR3 loop: CASSPQSNQPQHF. DNA for the CDR3: TGTGCCAGCAGCCCACAGAGCAATCAGCCCCAGCATTTT.

J is TRBJ2-7 and V is TRBV7-2, with 11 bases lining up with TRBD2. Germline V gene lookup returns CDR1 SGHTA and CDR2 FQGNSA. The CDR3 is 17 residues long. J was trimmed by 0 bases and V by 5 bases; bases with no gene match: 9. In nucleotides, the CDR3 is TGTGCCAGCAGCCTTACCTCTAGCGGGGGGAGCTCCTACGAGCAGTACTTC. This codes for CASSLTSSGGSSYEQYF.

The chain recombines TRBV6-2 or TRBV6-3 with TRBJ2-2, with 8 bases that match TRBD2. The junction had 9 bases not matched to a gene; V was cut back by 2 bases and J by 4 bases. This CDR3 has 17 amino acids. CDR1 is MNHEY and CDR2 is SVGEGT in the germline V gene. This CDR3 reads CASSYRAGGLSTGELFF. In DNA form, the CDR3 reads TGTGCCAGCAGTTACCGGGCGGGGGGTCTGTCCACCGGGGAGCTGTTTTTT.

The rearrangement uses TRBV27 and TRBJ2-7, with TRBD2 matching over 10 bases. The CDR3 sequence is 13 residues long. Germline loops: CDR1 MNHEY, CDR2 SMNVEV (reference sequence). Trimming removed 7 bases from V and 7 bases from J; junction bases left unmatched: 7. The DNA for the CDR3 is TGTGCCAGCATAGCGGGGGGCCGGGGGGAGCAGTACTTC. It encodes CASIAGGRGEQYF.

The V and J genes are TRBV11-2 and TRBJ2-7; TRBD1 aligns across 11 bases. The CDR3 spans 13 residues. V was pared by 1 base and J by 7 bases, with 0 bases of the junction left unmatched. Germline CDR1 reads SGHAT; CDR2 reads FQNNGV. CDR3 coding DNA: TGTGCCAGCAGCTTAGGGGACAGGGGGGAGCAGTACTTC. Translated, it gives CASSLGDRGEQYF.

The chain combines TRBV2 with TRBJ1-1, with a possible D match to TRBD1 (5 bases). Trimming took 11 bases from V and 1 from J, leaving 11 bases between them. Germline CDR1 is SNHLY and CDR2 is FYNNEI. The CDR3 has 12 residues. CDR3 in amino acids: CAAGGWNTEAFF. The CDR3 DNA reads TGTGCCGCGGGGGGATGGAACACTGAAGCTTTCTTT.

The chain is built from TRBV6-2 or TRBV6-3 and TRBJ1-2; 7 positions agree with TRBD1. Unmatched junction bases numbered 4, after V lost 5 bases and J lost 4 bases. From germline, CDR1 is MNHEY and CDR2 SVGEGT. The CDR3 runs to 13 residues. As DNA, the CDR3 is TGTGCCAGCAGTGACAGGGATTTCTATGGCTACACCTTC. Amino acid sequence: CASSDRDFYGYTF.

The chain is built from TRBV19 and TRBJ1-5, with 11 bases matching TRBD1. Trimming at V came to 5 bases and at J to 6 bases, leaving 12 bases not matched to a gene. Germline CDR1 reads LNHDA; CDR2 reads SQIVND (reference sequence). This CDR3 region has 17 residues. DNA for the CDR3: TGTGCCAGTAGTTACGCCGGACAGGGGGCGCGGGGTCAGCCCCAGCATTTT. It yields the protein CASSYAGQGARGQPQHF.

This chain uses TRBV5-6 with TRBJ2-1, with 8 positions matching TRBD1. This CDR3 has 15 amino acids. Trimming at V came to 2 bases and at J to 4 bases, leaving 5 bases not matched to a gene. The germline CDR1 and CDR2 sequences are SGHDT and YYEEEE. The CDR3 nucleotides are TGTGCCAGCAGCTTATACAGACAGGGGTACAATGAGCAGTTCTTC. This codes for CASSLYRQGYNEQFF. The whole variable domain, remainder taken from reference TRBV5-6 and TRBJ2-1, is DAGVTQSPTHLIKTRGQQVTLRCSPKSGHDTVSWYQQALGQGPQFIFQYYEEEERQRGNFPDRFSGHQFPNYSSELNVNALLLGDSALYLCASSLYRQGYNEQFFGPGTRLTVL.

The rearrangement uses TRBV19 and TRBJ2-7, with a tentative D call TRBD2 (6 bases). The V and J ends lost 0 bases and 5 bases respectively, with 11 bases between them. This CDR3 contains 14 residues. In germline, CDR1 is LNHDA, CDR2 SQIVND (reference sequence). Here the CDR3 reads CASSIDSGGDEQYF. The CDR3 coding sequence is TGTGCCAGTAGTATAGATAGCGGAGGAGACGAGCAGTACTTC.